Listed below are T cell receptor beta chains from one sample, sequenced in a study of beta chain features in type 1 diabetes. Some clones are missing from TCRdb's copy, which holds only in-frame ones; the method was immunoSEQ multiplex PCR. This table holds about 150,000 clones, about 9.8% found once. Sequencing input: central memory CD4+ T cells from blood. All receptors come from a woman younger than 35 in good health. CDR3s include the opening cysteine and the closing phenylalanine or tryptophan. The order of the fields is V gene, J gene, D gene, clone size, CDR3 protein, CDR3 DNA. A D gene is named only where the DNA matches it firmly. Size tells how often a clone was seen (once, few, many) or the class of an expanded clone, and some rows leave it out.

V gene: TRBV18
J gene: TRBJ2-5
D gene: TRBD2
clone size: -
CDR3 protein: CASSPTSGQETQYF
CDR3 DNA: TGTGCCAGCTCACCAACTAGCGGCCAAGAGACCCAGTACTTC

V gene: TRBV2
J gene: TRBJ1-1
D gene: -
clone size: -
CDR3 protein: CASMPQGNTEAFF
CDR3 DNA: TGTGCCAGCATGCCCCAGGGGAACACTGAAGCTTTCTTT

V gene: TRBV9
J gene: TRBJ2-2
D gene: TRBD2
clone size: few
CDR3 protein: CASSPQRTSGTTGELFF
CDR3 DNA: TGTGCCAGCAGCCCCCAGAGGACTAGCGGGACCACCGGGGAGCTGTTTTTT

V gene: TRBV29-1
J gene: TRBJ2-1
D gene: TRBD1
clone size: few
CDR3 protein: CSVEDRVSNEQFF
CDR3 DNA: TGCAGCGTTGAGGACAGGGTAAGCAATGAGCAGTTCTTC

V gene: TRBV25-1
J gene: TRBJ2-7
D gene: -
clone size: few
CDR3 protein: CASLDTHRGGNEQYF
CDR3 DNA: TGTGCCAGCTTGGACACCCACAGGGGGGGGAACGAGCAGTACTTC

V gene: TRBV7-2
J gene: TRBJ1-2
D gene: TRBD1
clone size: -
CDR3 protein: CASGQGLEYGYTF
CDR3 DNA: TGTGCCAGCGGACAGGGGTTGGAGTATGGCTACACCTTC

V gene: TRBV7-2
J gene: TRBJ2-1
D gene: TRBD2
clone size: few
CDR3 protein: CASRDSGLAGYKTGNEQFF
CDR3 DNA: TGTGCCAGCAGGGACTCGGGACTAGCGGGTTATAAAACTGGCAATGAGCAGTTCTTC

V gene: TRBV30
J gene: TRBJ2-3
D gene: TRBD2
clone size: few
CDR3 protein: CAWSRSGRTDTQYF
CDR3 DNA: TGTGCCTGGAGTCGTAGCGGGAGGACAGATACGCAGTATTTT

V gene: TRBV30
J gene: TRBJ1-5
D gene: TRBD1
clone size: few
CDR3 protein: CAWSPDRGQPQHF
CDR3 DNA: TGTGCCTGGAGTCCCGACAGGGGTCAGCCCCAGCATTTT

V gene: TRBV29-1
J gene: TRBJ1-1
D gene: -
clone size: -
CDR3 protein: CSVADRQPITEAFF
CDR3 DNA: TGCAGCGTTGCGGACAGACAACCCATCACTGAAGCTTTCTTT

V gene: TRBV9
J gene: TRBJ2-1
D gene: TRBD2
clone size: -
CDR3 protein: CASSVVGQGGLVEQFF
CDR3 DNA: TGTGCCAGCAGCGTAGTCGGCCAGGGAGGGCTCGTTGAGCAGTTCTTC

V gene: TRBV7-3
J gene: TRBJ1-1
D gene: -
clone size: few
CDR3 protein: CASSTQGSTEAFF
CDR3 DNA: TGTGCCAGCAGCACACAGGGCAGCACTGAAGCTTTCTTT

V gene: TRBV11-2
J gene: TRBJ2-7
D gene: -
clone size: few
CDR3 protein: CASSRQHLTEQYF
CDR3 DNA: TGTGCCAGCAGCCGACAACACCTCACTGAGCAGTACTTC

V gene: TRBV25-1
J gene: TRBJ1-5
D gene: -
clone size: -
CDR3 protein: CASSEQGIYQPQHF
CDR3 DNA: TGTGCCAGCAGTGAGCAGGGGATCTATCAGCCCCAGCATTTT

V gene: TRBV6-5
J gene: TRBJ1-1
D gene: -
clone size: few
CDR3 protein: CASSTRAFF
CDR3 DNA: TGTGCCAGCAGCACTAGAGCTTTCTTT

V gene: TRBV29-1
J gene: TRBJ2-3
D gene: -
clone size: few
CDR3 protein: CSVGTGTMTTDTQYF
CDR3 DNA: TGCAGCGTTGGCACAGGGACGATGACAACAGATACGCAGTATTTT

V gene: TRBV5-1
J gene: TRBJ2-3
D gene: -
clone size: many
CDR3 protein: CASSLTPGTQYF
CDR3 DNA: TGCGCCAGCAGCTTGACACCAGGTACGCAGTATTTT

V gene: TRBV5-1
J gene: TRBJ2-6
D gene: TRBD2
clone size: -
CDR3 protein: CASSLSGETGANVLTF
CDR3 DNA: TGCGCCAGCAGCTTGAGCGGGGAAACCGGGGCCAACGTCCTGACTTTC

V gene: TRBV5-5
J gene: TRBJ2-7
D gene: -
clone size: -
CDR3 protein: CATRGVLSSYEQYF
CDR3 DNA: TGTGCCACCAGAGGAGTTCTATCATCCTACGAGCAGTACTTC

V gene: TRBV1
J gene: TRBJ1-2
D gene: -
clone size: few
CDR3 protein: CTSSQEESFPPNYGYTF
CDR3 DNA: TGCACCAGCAGCCAAGAAGAGTCCTTCCCCCCTAACTATGGCTACACCTTC

V gene: TRBV4-3
J gene: TRBJ1-2
D gene: TRBD1
clone size: few
CDR3 protein: CASSPTRAGGRHGYTF
CDR3 DNA: TGCGCCAGCAGCCCCACGAGGGCAGGGGGCAGGCATGGCTACACCTTC

V gene: TRBV29-1
J gene: TRBJ2-5
D gene: -
clone size: -
CDR3 protein: CSAGGPRGETQYF
CDR3 DNA: TGCAGCGCCGGGGGGCCCCGAGGAGAGACCCAGTACTTC

V gene: TRBV10-2
J gene: TRBJ2-1
D gene: TRBD2
clone size: -
CDR3 protein: CAASGGANEQFF
CDR3 DNA: TGCGCCGCCTCGGGAGGCGCGAATGAGCAGTTCTTC

V gene: TRBV25-1
J gene: TRBJ2-3
D gene: -
clone size: -
CDR3 protein: CASSLSGDTQYF
CDR3 DNA: TGTGCCAGCTCCCTTTCGGGAGATACGCAGTATTTT

V gene: TRBV7-2
J gene: TRBJ1-5
D gene: -
clone size: -
CDR3 protein: CASSSRGNSNQPQHF
CDR3 DNA: TGTGCCAGCAGCTCCAGGGGTAATAGCAATCAGCCCCAGCATTTT

V gene: TRBV13
J gene: TRBJ2-1
D gene: TRBD2
clone size: few
CDR3 protein: CASSLPGLADNEQFF
CDR3 DNA: TGTGCCAGCAGCCTCCCGGGACTAGCGGACAATGAGCAGTTCTTC

V gene: TRBV5-1
J gene: TRBJ1-1
D gene: -
clone size: few
CDR3 protein: CASSLDGPRTEAFF
CDR3 DNA: TGCGCCAGCAGCTTGGATGGGCCAAGAACTGAAGCTTTCTTT

V gene: TRBV7-2
J gene: TRBJ2-1
D gene: TRBD2
clone size: -
CDR3 protein: CASSLGLAGGDEQFF
CDR3 DNA: TGTGCCAGCAGCTTAGGGCTAGCGGGGGGGGATGAGCAGTTCTTC

V gene: TRBV4-3
J gene: TRBJ2-3
D gene: TRBD1
clone size: many
CDR3 protein: CASSQQLPGQGLDTQYF
CDR3 DNA: TGCGCCAGCAGCCAACAGCTCCCGGGACAGGGGCTAGATACGCAGTATTTT

V gene: TRBV18
J gene: TRBJ2-7
D gene: TRBD1
clone size: -
CDR3 protein: CASSPAGGYEQYF
CDR3 DNA: TGTGCCAGCTCACCCGCAGGGGGCTACGAGCAGTACTTC

V gene: TRBV6-6
J gene: TRBJ2-7
D gene: TRBD2
clone size: -
CDR3 protein: CASRRGTSREQYF
CDR3 DNA: TGTGCCAGCAGACGCGGGACTAGTCGAGAGCAGTACTTC

V gene: TRBV25-1
J gene: TRBJ1-6
D gene: TRBD1
clone size: -
CDR3 protein: CASSEQQGNSPLHF
CDR3 DNA: TGTGCCAGCAGTGAACAACAGGGGAATTCACCCCTCCACTTT

V gene: TRBV10-2
J gene: TRBJ2-5
D gene: TRBD1
clone size: -
CDR3 protein: CASGRQGQETQYF
CDR3 DNA: TGCGCCAGCGGTCGACAGGGGCAAGAGACCCAGTACTTC

V gene: TRBV9
J gene: TRBJ2-1
D gene: -
clone size: -
CDR3 protein: CASSVPRVNEQFF
CDR3 DNA: TGTGCCAGCAGCGTACCCAGGGTCAATGAGCAGTTCTTC

V gene: TRBV5-1
J gene: TRBJ1-4
D gene: -
clone size: -
CDR3 protein: CASSSSGDNEKLFF
CDR3 DNA: TGCGCCAGCAGCTCCAGCGGGGATAATGAAAAACTGTTTTTT

V gene: TRBV9
J gene: TRBJ1-4
D gene: -
clone size: few
CDR3 protein: CASSPQQATNEKLFF
CDR3 DNA: TGTGCCAGCAGCCCCCAGCAGGCAACTAATGAAAAACTGTTTTTT

V gene: TRBV25-1
J gene: TRBJ2-5
D gene: TRBD2
clone size: -
CDR3 protein: CASKSSGGSRETQYF
CDR3 DNA: TGTGCCAGCAAATCTAGCGGGGGGTCGAGAGAGACCCAGTACTTC

V gene: TRBV30
J gene: TRBJ1-5
D gene: TRBD1
clone size: few
CDR3 protein: CAWSRGQHNQPQHF
CDR3 DNA: TGTGCCTGGAGTCGGGGACAGCACAATCAGCCCCAGCATTTT

V gene: TRBV10-3
J gene: TRBJ2-7
D gene: -
clone size: few
CDR3 protein: CAISSDEGTIGQYF
CDR3 DNA: TGTGCCATCAGCTCGGACGAGGGTACTATAGGGCAGTACTTC

V gene: TRBV5-4
J gene: TRBJ2-7
D gene: TRBD2
clone size: -
CDR3 protein: CASSWGLDDYEQYF
CDR3 DNA: TGTGCCAGCAGCTGGGGACTAGATGATTACGAGCAGTACTTC